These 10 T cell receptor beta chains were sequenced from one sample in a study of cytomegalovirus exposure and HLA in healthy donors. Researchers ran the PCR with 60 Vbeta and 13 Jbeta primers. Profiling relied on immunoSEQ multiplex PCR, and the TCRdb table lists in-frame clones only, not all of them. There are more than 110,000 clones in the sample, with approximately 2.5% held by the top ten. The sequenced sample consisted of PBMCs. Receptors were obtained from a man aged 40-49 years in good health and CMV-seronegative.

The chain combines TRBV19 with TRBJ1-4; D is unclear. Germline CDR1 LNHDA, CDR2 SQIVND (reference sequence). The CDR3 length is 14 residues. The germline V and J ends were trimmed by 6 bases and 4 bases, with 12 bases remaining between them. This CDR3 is CASREAGRNEKLFF. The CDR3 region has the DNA TGTGCCAGTAGAGAAGCCGGTCGTAATGAAAAACTGTTTTTT.

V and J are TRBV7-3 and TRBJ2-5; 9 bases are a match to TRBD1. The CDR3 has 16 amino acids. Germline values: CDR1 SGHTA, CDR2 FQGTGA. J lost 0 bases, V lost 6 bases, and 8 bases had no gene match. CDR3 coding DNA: TGTGCCAGCAGTTTACAGGGGGCTTCGTACCAAGAGACCCAGTACTTC. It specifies CASSLQGASYQETQYF. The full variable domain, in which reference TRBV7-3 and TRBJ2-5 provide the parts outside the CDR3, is GAGVSQTPSNKVTEKGKYVELRCDPISGHTALYWYRQSLGQGPEFLIYFQGTGAADDSGLPNDRFFAVRPEGSVSTLKIQRTERGDSAVYLCASSLQGASYQETQYFGPGTRLLVL.

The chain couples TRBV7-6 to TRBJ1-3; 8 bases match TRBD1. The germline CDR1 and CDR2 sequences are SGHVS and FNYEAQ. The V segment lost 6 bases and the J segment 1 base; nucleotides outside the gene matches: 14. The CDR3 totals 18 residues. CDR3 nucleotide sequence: TGTGCCAGCAGGCCCCTGGAGCAGGGGGCTTCTTCTGGAAACACCATATATTTT. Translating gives CASRPLEQGASSGNTIYF.

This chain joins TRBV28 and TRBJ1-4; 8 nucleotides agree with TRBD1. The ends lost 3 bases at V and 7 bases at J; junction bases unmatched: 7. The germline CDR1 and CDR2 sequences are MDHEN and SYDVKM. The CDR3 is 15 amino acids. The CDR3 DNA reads TGTGCCAGCAGTTTTTCCGGGACAGGAGGTGAAAAACTGTTTTTT. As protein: CASSFSGTGGEKLFF.

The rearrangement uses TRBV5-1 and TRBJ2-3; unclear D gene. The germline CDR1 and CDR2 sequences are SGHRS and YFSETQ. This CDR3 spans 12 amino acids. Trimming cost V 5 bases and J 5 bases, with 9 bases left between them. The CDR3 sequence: CASSISGDTQYF. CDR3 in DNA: TGCGCCAGCAGTATTTCGGGAGATACGCAGTATTTT.

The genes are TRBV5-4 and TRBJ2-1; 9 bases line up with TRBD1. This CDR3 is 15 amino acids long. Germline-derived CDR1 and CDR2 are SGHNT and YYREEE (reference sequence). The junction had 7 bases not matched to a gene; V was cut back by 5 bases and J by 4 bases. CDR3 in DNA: TGTGCCAGCAGTTTCCGGGACAGGGTATACAATGAGCAGTTCTTC. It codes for CASSFRDRVYNEQFF.

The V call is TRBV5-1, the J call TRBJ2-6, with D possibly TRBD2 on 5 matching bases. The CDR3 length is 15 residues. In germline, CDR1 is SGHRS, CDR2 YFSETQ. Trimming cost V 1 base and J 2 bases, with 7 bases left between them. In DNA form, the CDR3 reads TGCGCCAGCAGCTTGCGAGGGACTGGGGCCAACGTCCTGACTTTC. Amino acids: CASSLRGTGANVLTF.

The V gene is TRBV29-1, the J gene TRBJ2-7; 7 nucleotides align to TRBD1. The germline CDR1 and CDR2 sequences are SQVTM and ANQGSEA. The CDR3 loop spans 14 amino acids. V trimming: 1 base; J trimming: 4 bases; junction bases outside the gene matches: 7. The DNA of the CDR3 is TGCAGCGTTGAAGGCAGGGGGAAGACTTACGAGCAGTACTTC. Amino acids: CSVEGRGKTYEQYF.

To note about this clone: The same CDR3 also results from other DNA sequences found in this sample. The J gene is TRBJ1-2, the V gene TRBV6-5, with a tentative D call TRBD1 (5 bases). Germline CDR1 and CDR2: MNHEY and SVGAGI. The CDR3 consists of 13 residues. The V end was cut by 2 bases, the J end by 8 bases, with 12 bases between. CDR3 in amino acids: CASSYPQGRGYTF. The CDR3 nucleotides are TGTGCCAGCAGTTACCCGCAGGGTCGGGGCTACACCTTC.

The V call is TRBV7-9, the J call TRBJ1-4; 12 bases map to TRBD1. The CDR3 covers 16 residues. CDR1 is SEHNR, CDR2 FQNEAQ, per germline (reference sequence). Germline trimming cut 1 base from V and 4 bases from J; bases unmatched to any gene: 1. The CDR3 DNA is TGTGCCAGCAGCTTAGGGGACAGGGGGCATAATGAAAAACTGTTTTTT. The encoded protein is CASSLGDRGHNEKLFF.